The 11 T cell receptor beta chains presented below share a single source sample, sequenced in a study of cytomegalovirus exposure and HLA in healthy donors. The PCR used 60 Vbeta and 13 Jbeta primers. The protocol was immunoSEQ multiplex PCR, while the TCRdb copy is restricted to in-frame clones and leaves out a portion. The sample gives some 110,000 clones, approximately 82% of which show up once; about 7.5% is in the top ten. Material for sequencing was PBMCs. These receptors all stem from a man aged 40-50 years in good health and CMV-seropositive.

This clone was found a few times. The chain links TRBV5-3 to TRBJ1-2; 10 bases line up with TRBD1. TRBV5-3 is classed as an ORF, of uncertain function. After removal of 0 bases from V and 8 bases from J, the junction contained 4 bases not matched to a gene. This CDR3 region has 14 residues. CDR3 sequence (DNA): TGTGCCAGAAGCTTGGATGGGACAGGGGTGGGCTACACCTTC. It codes for CARSLDGTGVGYTF.

This chain links TRBV5-5 with TRBJ1-1, with 7 bases matching TRBD1. Germline V gene data show CDR1 as SGHKS and CDR2 as YYEKEE (reference sequence). The CDR3 spans 14 residues. V gave up 2 bases and J gave up 4 bases; unmatched junction bases: 5. Here the CDR3 reads CASSFGNRGTEAFF. The DNA for the CDR3 is TGTGCCAGCAGCTTCGGGAACAGGGGCACTGAAGCTTTCTTT.

The rearrangement uses TRBV19 and TRBJ2-1; 9 nucleotides align to TRBD2. Germline values: CDR1 LNHDA, CDR2 SQIVND (reference sequence). The CDR3 runs 15 residues. Unmatched junction bases numbered 11, after V lost 6 bases and J lost 8 bases. The DNA for the CDR3 is TGTGCCAGTAGCAGTGGGACTAGCTTCTCCGATGAGCAGTTCTTC. Residues: CASSSGTSFSDEQFF.

The rearrangement joins TRBV6-1 to TRBJ1-4, with D perhaps TRBD1 (6 bases). V lost 7 bases and J lost 8, with 8 bases in between. Per germline, CDR1 MNHNS and CDR2 SASEGT. The CDR3 spans 11 residues. The CDR3 is CASNREEKLFF. The CDR3 DNA sequence: TGTGCCAGCAACAGGGAGGAAAAACTGTTTTTT.

V usage is TRBV19 and J usage is TRBJ2-7, with 13 bases identical to TRBD2. The ends lost 4 bases at V and 5 bases at J; junction bases unmatched: 8. From germline, CDR1 is LNHDA and CDR2 SQIVND (reference sequence). There are 16 residues in the CDR3. The CDR3 is CASSTRTSGSSHEQYF. Here the CDR3 DNA reads TGTGCCAGTAGTACCCGGACTAGCGGGAGTTCCCACGAGCAGTACTTC.

This clone occurred a few times. This rearrangement joins TRBV7-2 to TRBJ2-2, with 10 nucleotides matching TRBD2. Trimming took 5 bases from V and 6 from J; bases not matched to a gene: 12. The CDR3 sequence is 17 residues long. CDR1 SGHTA and CDR2 FQGNSA come from the germline V gene. The CDR3 is CASSPRVLAGQAGELFF. DNA for the CDR3: TGTGCCAGCAGCCCACGGGTACTAGCGGGACAGGCCGGGGAGCTGTTTTTT.

The CDR3 nucleotides are TGTGCCAGCAGCGCTACTATTAACTATGGCTACACCTTC. As protein: CASSATINYGYTF. The chain uses TRBV7-8 and TRBJ1-2; D gene ambiguous. Germline V lookup: CDR1 SGHVS, CDR2 FQNEAQ. CDR3 length: 13 amino acids. Trimming cost V 5 bases and J 1 base, with 8 bases left between them.

A few counts support this clone. J is TRBJ2-7 and V is TRBV5-6, with TRBD2 as a possible D gene (5 bases). CDR1 and CDR2 (germline): SGHDT, YYEEEE. With 4 bases removed from V and 2 bases from J, the gap between germline ends came to 13 bases. The CDR3 extends over 14 amino acids. The CDR3 region is CASSRNGIPYEQYF. In DNA form, the CDR3 reads TGTGCCAGCAGCCGAAACGGGATACCCTACGAGCAGTACTTC.

CDR3 region: CASSPDRVGTGELFF. CDR3 DNA: TGTGCCAGCTCACCCGACAGGGTTGGCACCGGGGAGCTGTTTTTT. The genes are TRBV18 and TRBJ2-2; 7 bases fit TRBD1. CDR1 KGHSH and CDR2 LQKENI come from the germline V gene. The CDR3 is 15 residues long. Trimming at V came to 3 bases and at J to 4 bases, leaving 5 bases not matched to a gene.

The chain has TRBV7-8 and TRBJ2-1; possibly TRBD2 for D (6 bases). V was shortened by 1 base and J by 8 bases, with 15 bases between the two germline ends. Germline lookup yields CDR1 SGHVS and CDR2 FQNEAQ. The CDR3 runs to 15 residues. In nucleotides, the CDR3 is TGTGCCAGCAGCTTAGGCGGGGCTCAGGGCGATGAGCAGTTCTTC. It is translated as CASSLGGAQGDEQFF. Supplemented by reference TRBV7-8 and TRBJ2-1, the full variable domain reads GAGVSQSPRYKVAKRGQDVALRCDPISGHVSLFWYQQALGQGPEFLTYFQNEAQLDKSGLPSDRFFAERPEGSVSTLKIQRTQQEDSAVYLCASSLGGAQGDEQFFGPGTRLTVL.

A few counts support this clone. This chain connects TRBV4-1 to TRBJ2-1; 8 bases line up with TRBD2. With 0 bases clipped from V and 0 bases from J, the junction kept 4 bases outside the gene matches. The CDR3 length is 17 residues. Germline V gene lookup returns CDR1 MGHRA and CDR2 YSYEKL. The CDR3 here is CASSQERAGASYNEQFF. The CDR3 nucleotides read TGCGCCAGCAGCCAAGAGCGAGCGGGAGCCTCCTACAATGAGCAGTTCTTC.